This T cell receptor (beta chain) was obtained from a study of CD8+CD57+ T cells in acquired aplastic anemia. V lost 4 bases to trimming and J lost 5 bases, with 10 bases between them. This CDR3 has 13 residues. Germline V lookup: CDR1 SGDLS, CDR2 YYNGEE. The template for TCR beta VDJ and CDR3 sequence profiling was genomic DNA. TCRdb re-analysed the reads in MiXCR, keeping a single row per CDR3 protein. Counted here are 180,000 or so distinct CDR3 sequences, roughly 50% occurring once; the ten biggest clones make up roughly 1.8%. Patients chosen for sequencing had CD8+CD57+ cells that had expanded, as shown by flow cytometry. Each patient gave a blood sample that was collected before any therapy had been received.

Input material: sorted CD4+, CD8+, or CD8+CD57+ T cells (not recorded which) from PBMCs. V is TRBV9 and J is TRBJ2-1; no reliable D call. The clonotype was recovered from a human donor with aplastic anemia. The CDR3 DNA follows: TGTGCCAGCAGCTCAGGACCTCACAATGAGCAGTTCTTC. Residues: CASSSGPHNEQFF.